This TCR beta chain was observed in a study of cytomegalovirus exposure and HLA in healthy donors. Study information: Unique TCR beta sequences numbering about 100 million came from 150 million to 200 million T cells in an earlier analysis.

In regard to this clone: Its antigen is as yet unknown.

Donors had nominal health at sampling but likely had unrecorded immune exposures. Study outcomes and limitations: Cytomegalovirus status, reportedly, was diagnosed with high specificity and sensitivity by the classifier. When a later analysis compared HLA-associated TCR beta chains with equally common others, the HLA-associated chains turned out to be more clonally expanded and to have lower generation probabilities.

Per the germline V gene, CDR1 is SGHRS and CDR2 is YFSETQ. This CDR3 region has 15 residues. V was pared by 1 base and J by 0 bases, with 10 bases between. The PCR employed 60 Vbeta primers together with 13 Jbeta primers. TCRdb keeps only in-frame clones here, not all; method: immunoSEQ multiplex PCR. The table has around 140,000 clones, about 81% seen once; the top ten hold around 7%. The sequence derives from a man aged 25 to 45 in good health and CMV-seronegative. The chain carries TRBV5-1 and TRBJ1-2; no clear D gene. Sequenced input: PBMCs. CDR3 loop: CASSLRRGANYGYTF. The CDR3 region has the DNA TGCGCCAGCAGCTTGAGACGGGGAGCTAACTATGGCTACACCTTC.